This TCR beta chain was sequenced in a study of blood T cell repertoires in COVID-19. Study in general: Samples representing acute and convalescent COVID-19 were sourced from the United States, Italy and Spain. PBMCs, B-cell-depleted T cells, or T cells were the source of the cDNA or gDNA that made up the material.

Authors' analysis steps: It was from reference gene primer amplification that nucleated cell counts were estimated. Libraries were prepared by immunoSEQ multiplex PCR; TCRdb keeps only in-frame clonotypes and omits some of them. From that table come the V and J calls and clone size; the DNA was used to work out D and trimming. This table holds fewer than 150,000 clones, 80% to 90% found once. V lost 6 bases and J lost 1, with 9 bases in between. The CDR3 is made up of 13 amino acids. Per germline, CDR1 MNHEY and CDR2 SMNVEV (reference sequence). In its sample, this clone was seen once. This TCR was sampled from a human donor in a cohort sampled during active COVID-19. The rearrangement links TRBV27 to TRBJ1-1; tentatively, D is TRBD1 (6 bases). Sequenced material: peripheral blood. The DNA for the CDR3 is TGTGCCAGCAGAAAGACAGGGAACACTGAAGCTTTCTTT. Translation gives CASRKTGNTEAFF.